The 13 T cell receptor beta chains listed next were all sequenced from one sample in a study of technical replicates of blood from several donors. TCRdb's table, derived via immunoSEQ multiplex PCR, lists solely in-frame clones and lacks some. This sample has roughly 13,000 clones, with almost 85% found just once. Sequenced: PBMCs. The origin of the receptors is a human donor in good health.

The chain is built from TRBV5-8 and TRBJ1-4; D is perhaps TRBD1 (6 bases). V shed 4 bases and J shed 3 bases, with 10 bases lying between them. This CDR3 has 14 amino acids. The germline V gene has CDR1 SGHTS and CDR2 YDEGEE. The CDR3 sequence is CASSAGAPNEKLFF. The CDR3 region has the DNA TGTGCCAGCAGCGCGGGGGCTCCTAATGAAAAACTGTTTTTT.

This clone was counted once. The rearrangement joins TRBV29-1 to TRBJ2-1, with 8 nucleotides matching TRBD1. The CDR3 extends over 13 amino acids. Looked up from germline, CDR1 is SQVTM and CDR2 is ANQGSEA. V gave up 4 bases and J gave up 6 bases; unmatched junction bases: 5. This CDR3 reads CSVVTGGRNEQFF. The CDR3, as DNA: TGCAGCGTTGTAACAGGGGGGCGCAATGAGCAGTTCTTC.

In DNA, the CDR3 is TGTGCCAGCAGCTTAGATAGCGGGAGGGTCTACGAGCAGTACTTC. This gives the protein CASSLDSGRVYEQYF. This chain uses TRBV7-6 with TRBJ2-7; 11 nucleotides line up with TRBD2. V lost 1 base to trimming and J lost 3 bases; unmatched junction nucleotides: 2. The CDR3 consists of 15 residues. Germline V gene lookup returns CDR1 SGHVS and CDR2 FNYEAQ. Full variable domain (remainder filled in from reference TRBV7-6 and TRBJ2-7): GAGVSQSPRYKVTKRGQDVALRCDPISGHVSLYWYRQALGQGPEFLTYFNYEAQQDKSGLPNDRFSAERPEGSISTLTIQRTEQRDSAMYRCASSLDSGRVYEQYFGPGTRLTVT.

In this sample, this clone turned up a few times. The V and J genes are TRBV15 and TRBJ2-7; the match to TRBD1 covers 10 bases. This CDR3 region has 16 residues. Trimming cost V 0 bases and J 1 base; bases outside gene matches: 3. CDR1 is LNHNV, CDR2 YYDKDF, per germline (reference sequence). DNA for the CDR3: TGTGCCACCAGCAGAGATGGGACAGGGGATTCCTACGAGCAGTACTTC. It specifies CATSRDGTGDSYEQYF.

The gene calls are TRBV5-1 and TRBJ2-5; D unclear. Trimming shortened V by 0 bases and J by 1 base, and 7 bases separated the two germline ends. Germline CDR1 SGHRS, CDR2 YFSETQ. The CDR3 is made up of 14 amino acids. The CDR3 sequence is CASSLGNSQETQYF. CDR3 nucleotide sequence: TGCGCCAGCAGCTTGGGGAACAGCCAAGAGACCCAGTACTTC.

This sequence joins TRBV6-6 and TRBJ2-5, with 7 bases that match TRBD2. Germline assignment: CDR1 MNHNY and CDR2 SVGAGI (reference sequence). The trim removed 6 bases at V and 2 bases at J, leaving 12 bases unmatched. There are 16 residues in the CDR3. This CDR3 is CASSPEGGRRQETQYF. The CDR3 DNA follows: TGTGCCAGCAGCCCCGAGGGCGGGAGACGGCAAGAGACCCAGTACTTC.

The chain couples TRBV2 to TRBJ1-6, with 9 nucleotides matching TRBD1. After removal of 6 bases from V and 10 bases from J, the junction contained 7 bases not matched to a gene. CDR3 length equals 14 residues. Looked up from germline, CDR1 is SNHLY and CDR2 is FYNNEI. The CDR3 DNA reads as TGTGCCAGCAGAGCCACAGGGGGCGACTCACCCCTCCACTTT. Its protein is CASRATGGDSPLHF.

This rearrangement joins TRBV28 to TRBJ1-2; D remains ambiguous. Germline V gene data show CDR1 as MDHEN and CDR2 as SYDVKM. The V end lost 5 bases, the J end lost 7 bases, and 11 bases lay between the germline ends. CDR3 length: 12 residues. This chain's CDR3 is CASSIIRGGYTF. CDR3 DNA sequence: TGTGCCAGCAGTATCATACGGGGTGGCTACACCTTC.

This clone was seen more than once but under ten times. The rearrangement joins TRBV18 to TRBJ1-1, with a possible D match to TRBD1 (5 bases). Germline V lookup: CDR1 KGHSH, CDR2 LQKENI. Between the trimmed V and J ends, which lost 8 bases and 2 bases, there was a span of 15 bases. The length of the CDR3 is 14 residues. DNA of the CDR3: TGTGCCAGCCGCCCCGGGGGGATTAACACTGAAGCTTTCTTT. Its translation: CASRPGGINTEAFF.

The J gene is TRBJ2-3, the V gene TRBV6-5; D might be TRBD2 (5 bases). Germline lookup yields CDR1 MNHEY and CDR2 SVGAGI. V was trimmed by 6 bases and J by 5 bases, leaving 9 bases between them. The CDR3 contains 12 residues. This CDR3 reads CASREDGDTQYF. In DNA form, the CDR3 reads TGTGCCAGCAGGGAGGACGGAGATACGCAGTATTTT.

This clone has just a few counts. V gene TRBV6-4 combines with J gene TRBJ2-2; D possibly corresponds to TRBD2 (7 bases). Between the trimmed V and J ends, which lost 8 bases and 3 bases, there was a span of 13 bases. Germline V gene lookup returns CDR1 MRHNA and CDR2 SNTAGT. The CDR3 length is 14 residues. CDR3 region: CASREGGDTGELFF. Here the CDR3 DNA reads TGTGCCAGCCGCGAGGGGGGGGACACCGGGGAGCTGTTTTTT.

CDR3 sequence reads: CASSPDSSYEQYF. CDR3 coding DNA: TGTGCCAGCAGCCCTGACAGCTCCTACGAGCAGTACTTC. The V and J genes are TRBV5-4 and TRBJ2-7; the D gene is possibly TRBD1 (5 bases). Germline CDR1 SGHNT, CDR2 YYREEE (reference sequence). The V gene lost 4 bases and the J gene lost 0 bases, with 8 bases spanning the gap. The CDR3 has 13 residues.

This chain connects TRBV11-3 to TRBJ2-1, with TRBD1 matching over 7 bases. Per germline, CDR1 SGHNT and CDR2 YENEEA. The CDR3 totals 13 residues. The ends lost 4 bases at V and 10 bases at J; junction bases unmatched: 7. CDR3 DNA: TGTGCCAGCAGCTCAACAGGGGTTGGCGAGCAGTTCTTC. Translated: CASSSTGVGEQFF.